These 12 T cell receptor beta chains came from one sample sequenced in a study of T cells after posttransplantation cyclophosphamide. Here immunoSEQ multiplex PCR was the method, and the copy in TCRdb shows in-frame clones only, minus some. Recorded here are roughly 49,000 clones, none singletons. The sequenced sample consisted of PBMCs. These receptor sequences come from a man aged 40-50 years in good health, CMV-negative, and a related stem cell transplant donor.

This clone occurred many times. The chain has TRBV18 and TRBJ2-1; D may be TRBD2 (6 bases). The CDR3 totals 11 residues. Trimming took off 6 bases at V and 6 bases at J, with 6 bases between the two ends. Germline V CDR1 and CDR2: KGHSH, LQKENI. CDR3 sequence: CASSEGNEQFF. The CDR3 coding sequence is TGTGCCAGCTCGGAGGGCAATGAGCAGTTCTTC.

This clone was seen more than once but under ten times. The J gene is TRBJ2-5, the V gene TRBV5-1; D is perhaps TRBD2 (6 bases). The J call is doubtful: the DNA matches TRBJ2-7 better. The CDR3 has 14 amino acids. Germline V gene lookup returns CDR1 SGHRS and CDR2 YFSETQ. The CDR3 coding sequence is TGCGCCAGCAGCCTACTAGCCCCAGACTACGAGCAGTACTTC. This codes for CASSLLAPDYEQYF.

This clone was observed many times. The chain couples TRBV15 to TRBJ2-3; TRBD2 matches at 10 bases. The CDR3 length is 14 residues. Germline V gives CDR1 LNHNV, CDR2 YYDKDF (reference sequence). V trimming: 6 bases; J trimming: 4 bases; junction bases outside the gene matches: 4. The CDR3 reads CATSSGRSADTQYF. Here the CDR3 DNA reads TGTGCCACCAGTAGCGGGAGGAGCGCAGATACGCAGTATTTT.

This clone was observed many times. The chain is built from TRBV10-3 and TRBJ2-7, with 8 bases aligning to TRBD1. The CDR3 totals 13 residues. V lost 10 bases to trimming and J lost 2 bases; unmatched junction nucleotides: 7. Germline lookup yields CDR1 ENHRY and CDR2 SYGVKD. CDR3 region: CATRDRPAYEQYF. In DNA form, the CDR3 reads TGTGCCACCCGGGACAGGCCTGCCTACGAGCAGTACTTC.

This clone was recorded at least ten times. The V and J genes are TRBV18 and TRBJ2-7, with TRBD2 matching 13 bases. V lost 2 bases and J lost 5; bases outside the gene matches: 21. Looked up from germline, CDR1 is KGHSH and CDR2 is LQKENI. CDR3 length: 21 residues. The CDR3 DNA follows: TGTGCCAGCTCACCAGAATTTCTGGGACTAGGACTTGGGACTAGCGGGGACGAGCAGTACTTC. Its protein product is CASSPEFLGLGLGTSGDEQYF.

This clone has at least ten counts. The rearrangement links TRBV19 to TRBJ1-1, with D hard to call. This CDR3 has 13 amino acids. V lost 3 bases and J lost 2, with 7 bases in between. The V gene's germline CDR1 is LNHDA and CDR2 SQIVND (reference sequence). CDR3 nucleotides: TGTGCCAGTAGTATCGGGGATAACACTGAAGCTTTCTTT. Translation gives CASSIGDNTEAFF.

This clone has at least ten counts. This sequence joins TRBV6-1 and TRBJ2-7, with 9 positions matching TRBD1. The ends lost 4 bases at V and 2 bases at J; junction bases unmatched: 9. CDR3 length: 16 amino acids. Germline-derived CDR1 and CDR2 are MNHNS and SASEGT. The CDR3 sequence is CASSVTGGDSPYEQYF. CDR3 DNA: TGTGCCAGCAGTGTCACAGGGGGCGACTCACCCTACGAGCAGTACTTC.

Many counts were recorded for this clone. The chain carries TRBV28 and TRBJ1-2; maybe TRBD1 (6 bases). This CDR3 is 13 amino acids long. Germline assignment: CDR1 MDHEN and CDR2 SYDVKM. Between the trimmed V and J ends, which lost 3 bases and 5 bases, there was a span of 10 bases. CDR3 DNA sequence: TGTGCCAGCAGTTTGGCGGGGGCGTATGGCTACACCTTC. Amino acid sequence: CASSLAGAYGYTF.

By frequency in the sample, this clone is medium-sized. The chain recombines TRBV6-6 with TRBJ2-1; unclear D gene. The CDR3 runs 11 residues. With 7 bases removed from V and 4 bases from J, the gap between germline ends came to 5 bases. Germline CDR1 is MNHNY and CDR2 is SVGAGI (reference sequence). CDR3 residues: CASTGYNEQFF. The DNA for the CDR3 is TGTGCCAGCACCGGGTACAATGAGCAGTTCTTC.

There are many counts of this clone. V gene TRBV5-1 combines with J gene TRBJ2-3, with 16 bases matching TRBD2. The CDR3 sequence is 16 residues long. V gave up 4 bases and J gave up 5 bases; unmatched junction bases: 4. Per germline, CDR1 SGHRS and CDR2 YFSETQ. The chain's CDR3 is CASSPGLAGGRDTQYF. CDR3 bases: TGCGCCAGCAGCCCGGGACTAGCGGGAGGGAGAGATACGCAGTATTTT.

The sample holds a few counts of this clone. V gene TRBV6-1 combines with J gene TRBJ2-2; possibly TRBD2 for D (5 bases). V was cut by 4 bases and J by 1 base, with 10 bases left in between. This CDR3 contains 15 residues. Germline CDR1 MNHNS, CDR2 SASEGT. In DNA, the CDR3 is TGTGCCAGCAGTGGTGACTACTTGAACACCGGGGAGCTGTTTTTT. Translation: CASSGDYLNTGELFF.

This sequence joins TRBV28 and TRBJ1-6; D gene unclear. The CDR3 is 13 amino acids. The germline V gene encodes CDR1 MDHEN and CDR2 SYDVKM. Trimming left V 1 base short and J 10 bases short, with 8 bases between. CDR3 loop: CASSLSRGSPLHF. The CDR3 DNA is TGTGCCAGCAGTTTATCTCGGGGATCACCCCTCCACTTT.